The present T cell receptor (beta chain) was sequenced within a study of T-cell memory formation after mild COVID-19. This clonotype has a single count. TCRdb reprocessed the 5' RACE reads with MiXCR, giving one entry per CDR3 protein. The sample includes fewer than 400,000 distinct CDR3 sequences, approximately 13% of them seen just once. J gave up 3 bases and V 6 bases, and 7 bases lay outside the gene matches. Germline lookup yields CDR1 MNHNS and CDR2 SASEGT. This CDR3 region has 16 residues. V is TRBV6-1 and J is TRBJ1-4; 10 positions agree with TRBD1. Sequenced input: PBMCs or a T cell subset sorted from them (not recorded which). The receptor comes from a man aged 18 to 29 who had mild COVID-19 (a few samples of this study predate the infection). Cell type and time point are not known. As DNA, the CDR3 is TGTGCCAGCAGACCGGGACAGGGGTTATCTAATGAAAAACTGTTTTTT. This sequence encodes CASRPGQGLSNEKLFF.